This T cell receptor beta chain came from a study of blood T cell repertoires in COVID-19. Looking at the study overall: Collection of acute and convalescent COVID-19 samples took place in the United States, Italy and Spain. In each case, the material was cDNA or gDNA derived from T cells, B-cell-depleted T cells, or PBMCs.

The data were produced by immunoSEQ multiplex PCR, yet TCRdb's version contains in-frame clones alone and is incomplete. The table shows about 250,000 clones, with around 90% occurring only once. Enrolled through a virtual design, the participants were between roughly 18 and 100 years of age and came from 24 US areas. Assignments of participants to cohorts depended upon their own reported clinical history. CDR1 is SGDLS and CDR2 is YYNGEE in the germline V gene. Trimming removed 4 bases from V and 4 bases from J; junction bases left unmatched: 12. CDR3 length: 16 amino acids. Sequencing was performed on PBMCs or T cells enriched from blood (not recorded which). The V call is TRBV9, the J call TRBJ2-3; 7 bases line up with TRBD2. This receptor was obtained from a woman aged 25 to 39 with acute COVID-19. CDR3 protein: CASSLREGKRADTQYF. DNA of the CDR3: TGTGCCAGCAGCCTCAGGGAGGGAAAGAGGGCAGATACGCAGTATTTT.